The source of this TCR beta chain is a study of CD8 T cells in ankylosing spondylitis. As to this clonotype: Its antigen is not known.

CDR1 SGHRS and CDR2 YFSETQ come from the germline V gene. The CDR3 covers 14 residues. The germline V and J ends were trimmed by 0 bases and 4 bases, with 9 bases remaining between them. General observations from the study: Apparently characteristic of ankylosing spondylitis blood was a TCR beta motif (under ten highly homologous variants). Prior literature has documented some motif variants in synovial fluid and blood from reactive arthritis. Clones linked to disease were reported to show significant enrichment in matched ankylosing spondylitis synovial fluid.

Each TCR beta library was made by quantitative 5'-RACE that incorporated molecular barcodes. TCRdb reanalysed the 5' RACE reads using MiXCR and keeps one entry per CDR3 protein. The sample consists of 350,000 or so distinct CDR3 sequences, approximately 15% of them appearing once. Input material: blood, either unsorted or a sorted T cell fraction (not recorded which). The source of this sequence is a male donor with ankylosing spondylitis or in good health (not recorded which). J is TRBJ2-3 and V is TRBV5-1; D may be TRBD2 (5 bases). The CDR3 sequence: CASSLEREPDTQYF. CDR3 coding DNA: TGCGCCAGCAGCTTGGAGAGGGAACCAGATACGCAGTATTTT.